This T cell receptor (beta chain) came from a study of naive and memory T cell subsets. This CDR3 region has 13 residues. CDR1 and CDR2 (germline): SGHRS, YFSETQ. Trimming cost V 5 bases and J 0 bases, with 8 bases left between them. This clonotype was seen ten or more times. Its specificity is not known. Whole-study results and caveats: From naive to CM, EM and EMRA, diversity decreased and Gini increased.

Two oligonucleotides, mixed equimolar, formed the beta constant-region primer covering TRBC1 and TRBC2. The ligated cDNA underwent four PCR rounds using SP2 and nested alpha and beta constant-region primers. TCRdb redid the calling of the UMI-ligation and nested PCR reads with MiXCR, one entry per CDR3 protein. The data show tens of thousands of distinct CDR3 sequences, about 7% seen once. The chain couples TRBV5-1 to TRBJ1-1; D remains unclear. The material sequenced was central memory CD4+ T cells from blood. This TCR was recovered from a human donor in good health. This chain's CDR3 is CASSPALNTEAFF. CDR3 bases: TGCGCCAGCAGTCCGGCCTTGAACACTGAAGCTTTCTTT. The whole variable domain, remainder taken from reference TRBV5-1 and TRBJ1-1, is KAGVTQTPRYLIKTRGQQVTLSCSPISGHRSVSWYQQTPGQGLQFLFEYFSETQRNKGNFPGRFSGRQFSNSRSEMNVSTLELGDSALYLCASSPALNTEAFFGQGTRLTVV.